A single sample gave rise to the 7 T cell receptor beta chains below, sequenced in a study of T cell changes during pregnancy in multiple sclerosis. TCRdb's copy holds only in-frame clones and misses some; the assay was immunoSEQ multiplex PCR. The profile covers 25,000 or so clones, with 86% appearing a single time and approximately 1.1% taken by the ten largest. This specimen was CD4+ T cells from peripheral blood mononuclear cells, taken in the first trimester of pregnancy. The receptors originated from a female donor in good health, enrolled as a control in a pregnancy study.

This clone turned up a few times. The V call is TRBV2, the J call TRBJ2-3; TRBD1 might be the D (6 bases). The germline V gene has CDR1 SNHLY and CDR2 FYNNEI. CDR3 length: 16 residues. The ends were cut back, 8 bases at V and 0 bases at J, with 18 bases in the middle. This chain's CDR3 is CASAPLGGESTDTQYF. CDR3 nucleotides: TGTGCCAGCGCCCCCTTAGGGGGAGAGAGCACAGATACGCAGTATTTT.

The chain combines TRBV5-1 with TRBJ2-5, with TRBD2 matching 10 bases. Germline V gene data show CDR1 as SGHRS and CDR2 as YFSETQ. Trimming took 2 bases from V and 1 from J; bases not matched to a gene: 5. The CDR3 is 16 residues long. In DNA form, the CDR3 reads TGCGCCAGCAGCTTTGCCAGCGGGGGGGCCCAAGAGACCCAGTACTTC. Its protein is CASSFASGGAQETQYF.

The chain employs TRBV5-6 and TRBJ1-6; 7 nucleotides agree with TRBD1. CDR1 is SGHDT and CDR2 is YYEEEE in the germline V gene. CDR3 length: 15 residues. With 3 bases clipped from V and 5 bases from J, the junction kept 5 bases outside the gene matches. For the CDR3, the DNA is TGTGCCAGCAGCTCCCTCGACAGGGATAATTCACCCCTCCACTTT. This translates into CASSSLDRDNSPLHF. The complete variable domain, with remaining parts taken from reference TRBV5-6 and TRBJ1-6, reads DAGVTQSPTHLIKTRGQQVTLRCSPKSGHDTVSWYQQALGQGPQFIFQYYEEEERQRGNFPDRFSGHQFPNYSSELNVNALLLGDSALYLCASSSLDRDNSPLHFGNGTRLTVT.

The genes are TRBV19 and TRBJ2-3; 7 bases are a match to TRBD1. Germline V gene lookup returns CDR1 LNHDA and CDR2 SQIVND (reference sequence). CDR3 length: 14 residues. J was trimmed by 6 bases and V by 2 bases; bases with no gene match: 5. The CDR3 DNA reads as TGTGCCAGTAGTATACGTGGGACAGTCGATACGCAGTATTTT. Protein: CASSIRGTVDTQYF. Full variable domain (remainder filled in from reference TRBV19 and TRBJ2-3): DGGITQSPKYLFRKEGQNVTLSCEQNLNHDAMYWYRQDPGQGLRLIYYSQIVNDFQKGDIAEGYSVSREKKESFPLTVTSAQKNPTAFYLCASSIRGTVDTQYFGPGTRLTVL.

The chain uses TRBV19 and TRBJ2-7; TRBD2 matches at 8 bases. Germline values: CDR1 LNHDA, CDR2 SQIVND (reference sequence). The junction had 4 bases not matched to a gene; V was cut back by 3 bases and J by 9 bases. This CDR3 region has 12 residues. DNA of the CDR3: TGTGCCAGTAGTATCGGTGCGGGGGGGCAGTACTTC. This sequence encodes CASSIGAGGQYF.

This chain joins TRBV7-9 and TRBJ2-1, with TRBD1 identical over 10 bases. The junction had 15 bases not matched to a gene; V was cut back by 5 bases and J by 5 bases. CDR1 and CDR2 (germline): SEHNR, FQNEAQ (reference sequence). The CDR3 is 18 amino acids. CDR3 in amino acids: CASSLSRDRGGLNNEQFF. The CDR3 nucleotides read TGTGCCAGCAGCCTATCCCGGGACAGGGGAGGACTAAACAATGAGCAGTTCTTC.

The chain has TRBV7-9 and TRBJ1-2; D gene ambiguous. The CDR3 sequence is 13 residues long. The germline gives CDR1 SEHNR, CDR2 FQNEAQ (reference sequence). V was cut by 7 bases and J by 5 bases, with 14 bases left in between. CDR3 nucleotides: TGTGCCAGCACCCCGACGGGAGAATATGGCTACACCTTC. Amino acids: CASTPTGEYGYTF.